Presented here are 6 T cell receptor beta chains from one specimen sequenced in a study of blood T cell repertoires in COVID-19. TCRdb's table, derived via immunoSEQ multiplex PCR, lists solely in-frame clones and lacks some. The sample consists of approximately 240,000 clones, approximately 79% of them appearing once. The sequencing sample was made of peripheral blood. Every receptor here comes from a woman aged 40 to 55 with active or convalescent COVID-19.

The chain couples TRBV2 to TRBJ1-1; 9 nucleotides match TRBD1. The germline V gene encodes CDR1 SNHLY and CDR2 FYNNEI. There are 14 residues in the CDR3. V gave up 8 bases and J gave up 0 bases; unmatched junction bases: 4. CDR3 amino acids: CASVTGGMNTEAFF. The CDR3 DNA reads TGTGCCAGCGTGACAGGGGGTATGAACACTGAAGCTTTCTTT.

A note on this clone: One end of the junction fails to match germline, which may point to a read error. The rearrangement uses TRBV5-4 and TRBJ1-1, with D possibly matching TRBD1 (6 bases). CDR1 SGHNT and CDR2 YYREEE come from the germline V gene (reference sequence). The CDR3 is 15 residues long. This CDR3 is CASSSTMTGPRTEGF. The CDR3 DNA reads TGTGCCAGCAGCTCTACTATGACAGGTCCCCGAACGGAAGGATTT.

This clone was picked up a small number of times. This same CDR3 is encoded by further DNA sequences in the sample. The J gene is TRBJ2-5, the V gene TRBV7-9; D gene ambiguous. V lost 5 bases and J lost 3, with 7 bases in between. The germline V gene has CDR1 SEHNR and CDR2 FQNEAQ (reference sequence). The CDR3 has 12 amino acids. The CDR3 nucleotides are TGTGCCAGCAGCCCAGTGGAAGAGACCCAGTACTTC. Translation gives CASSPVEETQYF.

The genes are TRBV9 and TRBJ2-2, with TRBD2 matching over 9 bases. This CDR3 comprises 17 residues. Germline CDR1 and CDR2: SGDLS and YYNGEE. After removal of 0 bases from V and 4 bases from J, the junction contained 7 bases not matched to a gene. CDR3 DNA sequence: TGTGCCAGCAGCGTAGGGTCAGCGGGGGGACTCACCGGGGAGCTGTTTTTT. Translation gives CASSVGSAGGLTGELFF.

This clone was detected a few times. This chain joins TRBV2 and TRBJ2-1; 15 nucleotides agree with TRBD2. V lost 1 base, J lost 1 base, and 14 bases stayed unmatched. The CDR3 covers 22 residues. Germline V gives CDR1 SNHLY, CDR2 FYNNEI. CDR3 coding DNA: TGTGCCAGCAGTGAAGGTTTCGGACTAGCGGGGGGGTCACGACCGTCCTACAATGAGCAGTTCTTC. It yields the protein CASSEGFGLAGGSRPSYNEQFF.

The rearrangement uses TRBV5-1 and TRBJ2-5; TRBD2 aligns across 10 bases. Germline-derived CDR1 and CDR2 are SGHRS and YFSETQ. After removal of 4 bases from V and 5 bases from J, the junction contained 5 bases not matched to a gene. CDR3 length: 14 residues. Here the CDR3 reads CASSDSGGLETQYF. CDR3 coding DNA: TGCGCCAGCAGCGATAGCGGGGGGCTCGAGACCCAGTACTTC.